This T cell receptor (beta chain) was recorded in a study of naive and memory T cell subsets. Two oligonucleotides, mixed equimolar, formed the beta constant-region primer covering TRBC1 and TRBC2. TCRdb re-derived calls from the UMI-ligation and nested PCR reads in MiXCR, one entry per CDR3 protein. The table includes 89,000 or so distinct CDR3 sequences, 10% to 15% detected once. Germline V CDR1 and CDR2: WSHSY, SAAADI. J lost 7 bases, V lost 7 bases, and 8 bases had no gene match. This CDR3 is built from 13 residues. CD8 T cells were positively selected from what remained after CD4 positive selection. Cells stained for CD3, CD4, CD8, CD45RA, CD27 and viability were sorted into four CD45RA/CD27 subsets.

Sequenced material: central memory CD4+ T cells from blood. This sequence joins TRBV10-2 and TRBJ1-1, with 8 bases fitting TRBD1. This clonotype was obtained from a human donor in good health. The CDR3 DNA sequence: TGCGCCAGCAACGACAGGGGAGAGGGTGAAGCTTTCTTT. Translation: CASNDRGEGEAFF.